These 10 T cell receptor beta chains were all obtained from the same sample, sequenced in a study of vaccination and CD4 T cells after COVID-19 (dated by TCRdb to between 2020 and 2023). No cognate antigen is known for these TCRs. The sample's treatment or condition label, in plain terms: roughly ten-day PBMC culture with coronavirus spike peptide pools or control peptides (ViraFEST assay). Library generation was performed with PCR. The sequencer was an Illumina iSeq 100. At the Johns Hopkins FTIC core, DNA from the cultured CD4+ T cells underwent TCR sequencing with the Oncomine TCR Beta short-read assay. Through fastp at Q25 and MiXCR, TCRdb rebuilt clones from the public reads, retaining in-frame beta chains. Duplicate CDR3 protein sequences are folded into a single record with the most common DNA and genes. Recorded for this sample are under 20,000 distinct CDR3 sequences; 30% to 40% of them occurred a single time. 15% of the sample lies in the top ten.

What was sequenced was cultured CD4+ T cells from blood. The receptor source for this set is a human donor with COVID-19.

The chain links TRBV6-1 to TRBJ2-7, with 7 positions matching TRBD2. J lost 0 bases, V lost 7 bases, and 9 bases had no gene match. Germline V CDR1 and CDR2: MNHNS, SASEGT. This CDR3 region has 15 residues. The CDR3 loop is CASNPLGGDSYEQYF. CDR3 DNA: TGTGCCAGCAATCCATTGGGGGGGGACTCCTACGAGCAGTACTTC.

The chain uses TRBV4-2 and TRBJ1-3; D remains unclear. The CDR3 has 16 amino acids. The ends were cut back, 0 bases at V and 4 bases at J, with 13 bases in the middle. Germline CDR1 reads LGHNA; CDR2 reads YNFKEQ. Here the CDR3 DNA reads TGTGCCAGCAGCCAAGAATTCCCTTCACTGGGAAACACCATATATTTT. Its translation: CASSQEFPSLGNTIYF.

CDR3 DNA: TGCAGTGCCGCCGGCCGAAACACTGAAGCTTTCTTT. Amino acid sequence: CSAAGRNTEAFF. The chain combines TRBV20-1 with TRBJ1-1; D is unresolved. The CDR3 has 12 residues. Trimming took off 6 bases at V and 2 bases at J, with 10 bases between the two ends. Per the germline V gene, CDR1 is DFQATT and CDR2 is SNEGSKA (reference sequence).

The rearrangement joins TRBV15 to TRBJ2-7; D remains unclear. V dropped 6 bases and J dropped 0 bases, with 15 bases sitting between them. The germline gives CDR1 LNHNV, CDR2 YYDKDF (reference sequence). The CDR3 extends over 15 amino acids. The CDR3 DNA sequence: TGTGCCACCAGTCTAAACCCGGGCAGCTCCTACGAGCAGTACTTC. This gives the protein CATSLNPGSSYEQYF.

This rearrangement joins TRBV29-1 to TRBJ1-5; tentative D call: TRBD1 (6 bases). The V gene's germline CDR1 is SQVTM and CDR2 ANQGSEA. Trimming stripped 7 bases from V and 2 bases from J, with 27 bases between. The CDR3 runs to 18 residues. The CDR3 sequence: CSALEAGGPPRGNQPQHF. CDR3 nucleotide sequence: TGCAGCGCCCTAGAGGCGGGGGGCCCCCCGAGGGGCAATCAGCCCCAGCATTTT.

V usage is TRBV18 and J usage is TRBJ2-5; 10 bases map to TRBD1. CDR3 size: 16 residues. The germline gives CDR1 KGHSH, CDR2 LQKENI. The ends lost 5 bases at V and 9 bases at J; junction bases unmatched: 15. The chain's CDR3 is CASSTTDRGSGAAQYF. The CDR3 coding sequence is TGTGCCAGCTCAACTACGGACAGGGGGTCCGGGGCGGCCCAGTACTTC. Together with reference TRBV18 and TRBJ2-5, the CDR3 gives the full variable domain: NAGVMQNPRHLVRRRGQEARLRCSPMKGHSHVYWYRQLPEEGLKFMVYLQKENIIDESGMPKERFSAEFPKEGPSILRIQQVVRGDSAAYFCASSTTDRGSGAAQYFGPGTRLLVL.

In DNA form, the CDR3 reads TGTGCCAGCACCCTACGCTCAGGGCGGGCCAATTCACCCCTCCACTTT. The encoded protein is CASTLRSGRANSPLHF. This sequence joins TRBV12-3 or TRBV12-4 and TRBJ1-6, with TRBD1 as a possible D gene (5 bases). V was pared by 7 bases and J by 7 bases, with 20 bases between. The CDR3 contains 16 residues.

A few counts support this clonotype. The chain has TRBV5-1 and TRBJ1-1; TRBD1 matches 8 bases. In germline, CDR1 is SGHRS, CDR2 YFSETQ. Trimming took 2 bases from V and 2 from J; bases not matched to a gene: 2. The CDR3 totals 14 residues. The CDR3 DNA is TGCGCCAGCAGCTTAACAGGGGGTAACACTGAAGCTTTCTTT. Amino acids: CASSLTGGNTEAFF.

A few counts support this clonotype. The chain couples TRBV7-9 to TRBJ2-4; tentative D call: TRBD1 (6 bases). Germline-derived CDR1 and CDR2 are SEHNR and FQNEAQ (reference sequence). V was trimmed by 2 bases and J by 8 bases, leaving 10 bases between them. The CDR3 spans 13 residues. The CDR3 protein is CASSLRNRDIQYF. The CDR3 bases are TGTGCCAGCAGCTTACGTAACAGGGACATTCAGTACTTC.

The chain combines TRBV29-1 with TRBJ1-2; unclear D gene. V lost 1 base and J 5 bases, leaving 11 bases between the germline ends. Germline V gene data show CDR1 as SQVTM and CDR2 as ANQGSEA. CDR3 length: 13 residues. CDR3: CSVEVDKQYGYTF. The CDR3 DNA reads as TGCAGCGTTGAAGTCGATAAACAGTATGGCTACACCTTC.